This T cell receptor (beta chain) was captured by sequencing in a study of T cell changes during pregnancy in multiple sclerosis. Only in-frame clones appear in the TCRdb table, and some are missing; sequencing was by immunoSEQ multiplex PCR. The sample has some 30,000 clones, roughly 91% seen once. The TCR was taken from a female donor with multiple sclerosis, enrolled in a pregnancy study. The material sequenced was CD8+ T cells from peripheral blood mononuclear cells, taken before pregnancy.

The CDR3 nucleotides read TGTGCCAGCGGAGCATGGATTTTTGCAACTAATGAAAAACTGTTTTTT. This sequence encodes CASGAWIFATNEKLFF. J is TRBJ1-4 and V is TRBV2; D gene ambiguous. The CDR3 consists of 16 residues. Germline lookup yields CDR1 SNHLY and CDR2 FYNNEI. V lost 8 bases to trimming and J lost 0 bases, with 16 bases between them.